Here is one TCR beta chain with its context. The data belong to a study of control samples from healthy donors and cancer patients. V was pared by 5 bases and J by 6 bases, with 15 bases between. From germline, CDR1 is SQVTM and CDR2 ANQGSEA. CDR3 length equals 13 residues. The protocol was immunoSEQ multiplex PCR, while the TCRdb copy is restricted to in-frame clones and leaves out a portion. The table records 250,000 to 300,000 clones, 82% of them present only once. This clonotype was obtained from a woman aged 60-75 years with lung cancer. The sequencing input was PBMCs. The chain joins TRBV29-1 to TRBJ2-3; maybe TRBD1 (6 bases). The CDR3 here is CSVRGSPRDTQYF. The CDR3, as DNA: TGCAGCGTTAGGGGGTCTCCGAGGGATACGCAGTATTTT.